The 12 T cell receptor beta chains below all came from one sample that was sequenced in a study of human T cells and chemical hapten exposure. Unfractionated whole blood yielded the extracted total RNA. TCRdb redid the calling of the 5' RACE reads with MiXCR, one entry per CDR3 protein. This sample yields 70,000 to 85,000 distinct CDR3 sequences, of which about a sixth are seen a single time; nearly 7% belongs to the top ten. Source of these receptors: a female donor in good health.

This clonotype has a handful of counts. The chain employs TRBV6-1 and TRBJ2-3; D gene uncertain. The CDR3 is made up of 11 amino acids. Between the trimmed V and J ends, which lost 7 bases and 13 bases, there was a span of 15 bases. CDR1 and CDR2 from the germline V gene are MNHNS and SASEGT. The CDR3 loop is CASTMGSTKYF. CDR3 sequence (DNA): TGTGCCAGCACGATGGGTAGCACTAAGTATTTT.

In this sample, this clonotype turned up a few times. V and J are TRBV5-6 and TRBJ2-2; 12 bases agree with TRBD1. V lost 3 bases to trimming and J lost 6 bases; unmatched junction nucleotides: 15. Germline V CDR1 and CDR2: SGHDT, YYEEEE. The CDR3 extends over 19 amino acids. This CDR3 is CASSSLTGTGGERSGELFF. CDR3 sequence (DNA): TGTGCCAGCAGCTCGTTAACAGGGACAGGGGGCGAGCGCTCCGGGGAGCTGTTTTTT.

The genes are TRBV7-2 and TRBJ2-2; D not certain. The germline gives CDR1 SGHTA, CDR2 FQGNSA. Trimming took off 8 bases at V and 3 bases at J, with 16 bases between the two ends. The CDR3 runs 15 residues. This CDR3 reads CASARARTDTGELFF. CDR3 bases: TGTGCCAGCGCTAGGGCCCGGACCGACACCGGGGAGCTGTTTTTT.

The chain employs TRBV27 and TRBJ2-7; no firm D call. The V end lost 6 bases, the J end lost 0 bases, and 12 bases lay between the germline ends. The CDR3 is 14 residues long. Germline CDR1 and CDR2: MNHEY and SMNVEV (reference sequence). CDR3 nucleotide sequence: TGTGCCAGCAGATTAGGGCAGACCTCCTACGAGCAGTACTTC. Its protein is CASRLGQTSYEQYF.

The chain uses TRBV4-1 and TRBJ2-2, with 8 bases aligning to TRBD2. The V segment lost 4 bases and the J segment 7 bases; nucleotides outside the gene matches: 11. This CDR3 contains 16 residues. The V gene's germline CDR1 is MGHRA and CDR2 YSYEKL. The CDR3, as DNA: TGCGCCAGCAGCCCCCAGCGGGGGACGAAGGTCGGGGAGCTGTTTTTT. It yields the protein CASSPQRGTKVGELFF.

This clonotype appeared a few times. The chain joins TRBV12-3 or TRBV12-4 to TRBJ1-1; D perhaps matches TRBD1 (5 bases). V dropped 1 base and J dropped 3 bases, with 9 bases sitting between them. The CDR3 runs 14 residues. The CDR3 DNA follows: TGTGCCAGCAGTTTAGATGTGGGGGACACTGAAGCTTTCTTT. Translated: CASSLDVGDTEAFF.

This chain joins TRBV12-3 or TRBV12-4 and TRBJ1-4; 9 nucleotides match TRBD1. CDR3 length: 14 residues. With V trimmed by 4 bases and J by 6 bases, 3 bases remained unmatched. This chain's CDR3 is CASSSGTGYEKLFF. CDR3 coding DNA: TGTGCCAGCAGTTCCGGGACAGGGTATGAAAAACTGTTTTTT.

The chain employs TRBV4-3 and TRBJ1-1; D might be TRBD1 (6 bases). Trimming removed 5 bases from V and 1 base from J, with 20 bases in between. CDR3 size: 17 residues. Germline CDR1 is LGHNA and CDR2 is YSLEER. In DNA, the CDR3 is TGCGCCAGCAGCGAGGAGACAGGTACCTCAAAGAACACTGAAGCTTTCTTT. Its protein is CASSEETGTSKNTEAFF.

This sequence joins TRBV18 and TRBJ2-1, with a tentative D call TRBD1 (6 bases). The length of the CDR3 is 13 residues. Between the trimmed V and J ends, which lost 5 bases and 5 bases, there was a span of 10 bases. CDR1 and CDR2 (germline): KGHSH, LQKENI. CDR3 DNA: TGTGCCAGCTCAACGGACAGCAACAATGAGCAGTTCTTC. Translating gives CASSTDSNNEQFF. Combining the CDR3 with reference TRBV18 and TRBJ2-1 gives the whole variable domain NAGVMQNPRHLVRRRGQEARLRCSPMKGHSHVYWYRQLPEEGLKFMVYLQKENIIDESGMPKERFSAEFPKEGPSILRIQQVVRGDSAAYFCASSTDSNNEQFFGPGTRLTVL.

The chain links TRBV12-3 or TRBV12-4 to TRBJ2-2; tentatively, D is TRBD1 (6 bases). This CDR3 has 13 amino acids. V was shortened by 4 bases and J by 5 bases, with 8 bases between the two germline ends. Written as DNA, the CDR3 is TGTGCCAGCAGTTACAGGGATACCGGGGAGCTGTTTTTT. Protein product: CASSYRDTGELFF.

This clonotype was recorded at least ten times. CDR3 in DNA: TGCAGTGCTAGAACCCTGGCCGGGATGCGGAATTCACCCCTCCACTTT. This encodes CSARTLAGMRNSPLHF. This chain links TRBV20-1 with TRBJ1-6; D is undetermined. CDR3 length equals 16 residues. Germline CDR1 DFQATT, CDR2 SNEGSKA (reference sequence). The V and J ends lost 2 bases and 7 bases respectively, with 18 bases between them.

V is TRBV12-3 or TRBV12-4 and J is TRBJ2-5; D tentatively fits TRBD1 or TRBD2 (6 bases each). V was shortened by 6 bases and J by 5 bases, with 16 bases between the two germline ends. There are 14 residues in the CDR3. The CDR3 DNA reads TGTGCCAGCAGGCCCGGTGGGGGGCTCGAGACCCAGTACTTC. It is translated as CASRPGGGLETQYF.